These 9 T cell receptor beta chains came from one sample sequenced in a study of T-cell reconstitution after alpha-beta-depleted transplantation in children. During its preparation, the TCRbeta library received unique molecular identifiers. TCRdb analysed the PCR reads with MiXCR anew, one entry per CDR3 protein. The sample shows some 530,000 distinct CDR3 sequences, approximately 13% of them seen only once. The input for sequencing was PBMCs from the stem cell graft donor, taken from the stem cell graft. Source of these receptors: a human donor who donated a stem cell graft to a child with combined immunodeficiency.

J is TRBJ2-4 and V is TRBV5-1; TRBD1 aligns across 7 bases. J gave up 10 bases and V 2 bases, and 3 bases lay outside the gene matches. Per germline, CDR1 SGHRS and CDR2 YFSETQ. This CDR3 contains 12 residues. The CDR3 protein is CASSFLQGIQYF. In DNA, the CDR3 is TGCGCCAGCAGCTTTTTACAGGGGATTCAGTACTTC. The full variable domain, completed using reference TRBV5-1 and TRBJ2-4, is KAGVTQTPRYLIKTRGQQVTLSCSPISGHRSVSWYQQTPGQGLQFLFEYFSETQRNKGNFPGRFSGRQFSNSRSEMNVSTLELGDSALYLCASSFLQGIQYFGAGTRLSVL.

The sample holds many counts of this clonotype. The V call is TRBV12-3 or TRBV12-4, the J call TRBJ2-7; TRBD1 matches at 10 bases. The CDR3 sequence is 13 residues long. V was pared by 5 bases and J by 7 bases, with 5 bases of the junction left unmatched. The CDR3 bases are TGTGCCAGCAGTGGGACAGGGGTAAGGGAGCAGTACTTC. It yields the protein CASSGTGVREQYF.

The chain has TRBV2 and TRBJ2-7, with D possibly matching TRBD2 (6 bases). The CDR3 runs 14 residues. From germline, CDR1 is SNHLY and CDR2 FYNNEI. Deletions cut 4 bases from V and 4 bases from J, with 14 bases between. CDR3 bases: TGTGCCAGCAGTGTTGCGGGGTTTGGGTACGAGCAGTACTTC. It specifies CASSVAGFGYEQYF.

This clonotype appeared a few times. The rearrangement links TRBV6-2 or TRBV6-3 to TRBJ1-1; 8 bases fit TRBD1. The CDR3 is made up of 14 amino acids. V lost 5 bases and J lost 2; bases outside the gene matches: 4. Per the germline V gene, CDR1 is MNHEY and CDR2 is SVGEGT. This chain's CDR3 is CASSRQGTNTEAFF. CDR3 nucleotide sequence: TGTGCCAGCAGTCGACAGGGGACCAACACTGAAGCTTTCTTT.

The sample holds a few counts of this clonotype. V is TRBV6-2 or TRBV6-3 and J is TRBJ1-5; D is uncertain. Germline V gene data show CDR1 as MNHEY and CDR2 as SVGEGT. The CDR3 spans 16 residues. V dropped 0 bases and J dropped 0 bases, with 9 bases sitting between them. CDR3 loop: CASSYSSTDSNQPQHF. Written as DNA, the CDR3 is TGTGCCAGCAGTTACTCGAGCACAGATAGCAATCAGCCCCAGCATTTT.

The genes are TRBV29-1 and TRBJ2-6; D gene uncertain. The germline gives CDR1 SQVTM, CDR2 ANQGSEA. CDR3 length: 12 amino acids. V was pared by 7 bases and J by 2 bases, with 6 bases between. CDR3 sequence: CSADTGANVLTF. CDR3 sequence (DNA): TGCAGCGCCGACACTGGGGCCAACGTCCTGACTTTC.

This clonotype showed up just once. This chain links TRBV6-2 or TRBV6-3 with TRBJ2-5; the D gene is possibly TRBD2 (5 bases). The V gene lost 2 bases and the J gene lost 3 bases, with 22 bases spanning the gap. The CDR3 is made up of 18 amino acids. Germline values: CDR1 MNHEY, CDR2 SVGEGT. CDR3: CASSYNGGRASGKETQYF. CDR3 nucleotides: TGTGCCAGCAGTTACAACGGAGGACGAGCGTCGGGGAAAGAGACCCAGTACTTC.

This clonotype was found many times. The chain is built from TRBV7-2 and TRBJ2-3, with D uncertain. CDR1 and CDR2 from the germline V gene are SGHTA and FQGNSA. The length of the CDR3 is 15 residues. The V end lost 0 bases, the J end lost 0 bases, and 7 bases lay between the germline ends. The CDR3 sequence: CASSLAGTSTDTQYF. CDR3 DNA sequence: TGTGCCAGCAGCTTAGCGGGTACTAGCACAGATACGCAGTATTTT.

The CDR3 DNA sequence: TGTGCCATTGACAGGGGGCGCGATACAGATACGCAGTATTTT. Translating gives CAIDRGRDTDTQYF. This chain connects TRBV10-3 to TRBJ2-3, with 10 bases that match TRBD1. The ends lost 9 bases at V and 3 bases at J; junction bases unmatched: 6. Per germline, CDR1 ENHRY and CDR2 SYGVKD. This CDR3 contains 14 residues.